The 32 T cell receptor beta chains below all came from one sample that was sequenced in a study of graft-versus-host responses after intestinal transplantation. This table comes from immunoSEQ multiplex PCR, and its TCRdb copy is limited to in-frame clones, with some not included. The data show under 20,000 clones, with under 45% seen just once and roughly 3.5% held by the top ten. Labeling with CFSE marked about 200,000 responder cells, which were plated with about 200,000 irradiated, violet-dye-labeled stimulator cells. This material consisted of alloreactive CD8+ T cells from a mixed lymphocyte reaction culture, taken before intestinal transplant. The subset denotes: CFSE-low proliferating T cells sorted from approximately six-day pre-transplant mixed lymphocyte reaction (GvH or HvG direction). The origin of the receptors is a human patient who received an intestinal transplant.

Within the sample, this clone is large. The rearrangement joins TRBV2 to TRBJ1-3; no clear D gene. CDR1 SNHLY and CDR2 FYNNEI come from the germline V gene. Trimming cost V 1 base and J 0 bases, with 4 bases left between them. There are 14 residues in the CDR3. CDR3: CASSEGISGNTIYF. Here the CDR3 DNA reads TGTGCCAGCAGTGAAGGGATCTCTGGAAACACCATATATTTT.

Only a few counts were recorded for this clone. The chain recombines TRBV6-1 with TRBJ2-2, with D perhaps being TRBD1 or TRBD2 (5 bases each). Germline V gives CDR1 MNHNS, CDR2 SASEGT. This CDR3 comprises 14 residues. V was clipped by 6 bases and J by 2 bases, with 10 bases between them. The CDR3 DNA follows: TGTGCCAGCAGACCGGGGCCCAACACCGGGGAGCTGTTTTTT. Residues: CASRPGPNTGELFF.

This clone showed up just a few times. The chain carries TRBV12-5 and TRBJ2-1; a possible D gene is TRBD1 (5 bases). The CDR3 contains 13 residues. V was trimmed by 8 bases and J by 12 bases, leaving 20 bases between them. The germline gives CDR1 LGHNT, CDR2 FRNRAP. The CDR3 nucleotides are TGTGCTAGTTCAGGGTTTTTGAGTTTGAGGCAGTTCTTC. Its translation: CASSGFLSLRQFF.

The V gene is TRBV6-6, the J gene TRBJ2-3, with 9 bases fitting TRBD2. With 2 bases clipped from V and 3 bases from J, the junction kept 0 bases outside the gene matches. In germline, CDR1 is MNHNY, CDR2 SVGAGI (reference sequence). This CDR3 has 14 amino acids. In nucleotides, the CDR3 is TGTGCCAGCAGTTACGGACTAGCGACAGATACGCAGTATTTT. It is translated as CASSYGLATDTQYF.

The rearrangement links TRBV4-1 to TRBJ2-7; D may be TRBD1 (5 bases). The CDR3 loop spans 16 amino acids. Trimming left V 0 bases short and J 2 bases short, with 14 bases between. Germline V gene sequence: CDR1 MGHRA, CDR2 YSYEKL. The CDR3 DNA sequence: TGCGCCAGCAGCCAAGAGTGGGCAGGGCTCCCCTACGAGCAGTACTTC. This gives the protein CASSQEWAGLPYEQYF.

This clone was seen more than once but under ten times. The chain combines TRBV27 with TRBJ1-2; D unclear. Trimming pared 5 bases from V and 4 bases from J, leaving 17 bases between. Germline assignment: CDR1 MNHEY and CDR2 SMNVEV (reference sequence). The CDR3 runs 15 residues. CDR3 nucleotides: TGTGCCAGCAGTCCACTCCGGCCCAGAACCTATGGCTACACCTTC. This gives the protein CASSPLRPRTYGYTF.

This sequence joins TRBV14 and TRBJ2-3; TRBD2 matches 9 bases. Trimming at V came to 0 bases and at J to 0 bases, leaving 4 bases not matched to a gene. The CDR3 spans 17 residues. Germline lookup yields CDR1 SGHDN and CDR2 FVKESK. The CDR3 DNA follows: TGTGCCAGCAGCCAAGATCCCACTAGCGGGAGCACAGATACGCAGTATTTT. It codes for CASSQDPTSGSTDTQYF. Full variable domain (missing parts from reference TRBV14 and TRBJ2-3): EAGVTQFPSHSVIEKGQTVTLRCDPISGHDNLYWYRRVMGKEIKFLLHFVKESKQDESGMPNNRFLAERTGGTYSTLKVQPAELEDSGVYFCASSQDPTSGSTDTQYFGPGTRLTVL.

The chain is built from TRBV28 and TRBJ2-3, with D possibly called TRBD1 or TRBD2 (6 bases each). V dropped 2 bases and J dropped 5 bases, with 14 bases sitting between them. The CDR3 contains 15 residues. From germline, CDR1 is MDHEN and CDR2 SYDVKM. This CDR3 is CASSLVGGGGDTQYF. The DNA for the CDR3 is TGTGCCAGCAGTTTAGTGGGCGGAGGGGGAGATACGCAGTATTTT.

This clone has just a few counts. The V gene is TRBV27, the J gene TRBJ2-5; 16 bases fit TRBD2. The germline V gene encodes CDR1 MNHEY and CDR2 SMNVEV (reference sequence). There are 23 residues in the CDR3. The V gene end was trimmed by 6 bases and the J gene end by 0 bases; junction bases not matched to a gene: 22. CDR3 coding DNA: TGTGCCAGCAGCCGCCTCGGGACTAGCGGGAGGGCCGGGCCCCTAGGAAACCAAGAGACCCAGTACTTC. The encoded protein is CASSRLGTSGRAGPLGNQETQYF.

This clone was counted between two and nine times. Written as DNA, the CDR3 is TGTGCCAGCAGGGGTTGGGCAGGGAGGAATACGCAGTATTTT. Its protein product is CASRGWAGRNTQYF. The V and J genes are TRBV7-9 and TRBJ2-3; maybe TRBD2 (6 bases). Trimming took 6 bases from V and 7 from J, leaving 17 bases between them. This CDR3 is 14 amino acids long. Germline CDR1 reads SEHNR; CDR2 reads FQNEAQ (reference sequence). Combining the CDR3 with reference TRBV7-9 and TRBJ2-3 gives the whole variable domain DTGVSQNPRHKITKRGQNVTFRCDPISEHNRLYWYRQTLGQGPEFLTYFQNEAQLEKSRLLSDRFSAERPKGSFSTLEIQRTEQGDSAMYLCASRGWAGRNTQYFGPGTRLTVL.

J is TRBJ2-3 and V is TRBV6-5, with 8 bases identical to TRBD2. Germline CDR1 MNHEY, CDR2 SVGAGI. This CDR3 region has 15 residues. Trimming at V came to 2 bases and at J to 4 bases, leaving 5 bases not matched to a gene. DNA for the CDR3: TGTGCCAGCAGTTACGTAAGCGGGAGAGCAGATACGCAGTATTTT. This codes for CASSYVSGRADTQYF.

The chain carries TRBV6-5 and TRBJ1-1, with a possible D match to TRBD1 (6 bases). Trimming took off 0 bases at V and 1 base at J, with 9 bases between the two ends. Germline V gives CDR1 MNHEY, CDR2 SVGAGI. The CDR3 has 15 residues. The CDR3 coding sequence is TGTGCCAGCAGTTACTCCTGGGGGCCGAACACTGAAGCTTTCTTT. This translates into CASSYSWGPNTEAFF.

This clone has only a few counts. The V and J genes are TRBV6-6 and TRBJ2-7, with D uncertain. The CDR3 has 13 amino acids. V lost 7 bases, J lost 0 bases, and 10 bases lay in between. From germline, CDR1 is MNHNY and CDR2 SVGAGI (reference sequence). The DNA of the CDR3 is TGTGCCAGCACCGTATCGTCCTCCTACGAGCAGTACTTC. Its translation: CASTVSSSYEQYF.

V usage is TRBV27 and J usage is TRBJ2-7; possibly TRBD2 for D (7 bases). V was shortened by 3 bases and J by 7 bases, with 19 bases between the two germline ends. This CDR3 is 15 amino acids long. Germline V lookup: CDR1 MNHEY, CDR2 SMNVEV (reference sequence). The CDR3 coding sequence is TGTGCCAGCAGTTTTGGGGGGCCATGGGGGGGGGAGCAGTACTTC. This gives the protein CASSFGGPWGGEQYF.

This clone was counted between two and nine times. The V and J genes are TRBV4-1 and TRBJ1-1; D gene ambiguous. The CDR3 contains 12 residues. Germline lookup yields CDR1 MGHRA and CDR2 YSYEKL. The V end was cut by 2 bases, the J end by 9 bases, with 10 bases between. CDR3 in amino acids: CASSQWGNKAFF. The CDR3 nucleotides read TGCGCCAGCAGCCAATGGGGTAATAAAGCTTTCTTT.

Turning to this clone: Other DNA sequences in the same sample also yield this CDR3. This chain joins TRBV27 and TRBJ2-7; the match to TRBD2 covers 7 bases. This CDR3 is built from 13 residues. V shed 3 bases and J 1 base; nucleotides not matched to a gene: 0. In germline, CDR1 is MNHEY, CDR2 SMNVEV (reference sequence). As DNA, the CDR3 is TGTGCCAGCAGTTTGGGGGGGTCCTACGAGCAGTACTTC. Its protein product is CASSLGGSYEQYF.

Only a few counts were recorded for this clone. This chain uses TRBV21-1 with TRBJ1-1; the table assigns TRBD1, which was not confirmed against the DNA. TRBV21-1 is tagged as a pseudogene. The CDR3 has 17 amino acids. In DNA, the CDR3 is TGTGCCAGCAGCAAAGCGGACTGGACAGGTTTAAACACTGAAGCTTTCTTT. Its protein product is CASSKADWTGLNTEAFF.

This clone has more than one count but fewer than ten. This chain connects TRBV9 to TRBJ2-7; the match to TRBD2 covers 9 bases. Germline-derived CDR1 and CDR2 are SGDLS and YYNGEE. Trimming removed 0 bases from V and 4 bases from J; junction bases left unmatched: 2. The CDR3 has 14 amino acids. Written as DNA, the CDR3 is TGTGCCAGCAGCGTAGCTAGCGGGGTTTACGAGCAGTACTTC. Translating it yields CASSVASGVYEQYF.

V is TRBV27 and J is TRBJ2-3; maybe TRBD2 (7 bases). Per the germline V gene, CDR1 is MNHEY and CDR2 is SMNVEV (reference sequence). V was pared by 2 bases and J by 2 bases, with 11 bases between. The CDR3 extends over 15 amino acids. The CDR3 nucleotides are TGTGCCAGCAGTTTAGGGGCGGGGGCCACAGATACGCAGTATTTT. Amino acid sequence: CASSLGAGATDTQYF.

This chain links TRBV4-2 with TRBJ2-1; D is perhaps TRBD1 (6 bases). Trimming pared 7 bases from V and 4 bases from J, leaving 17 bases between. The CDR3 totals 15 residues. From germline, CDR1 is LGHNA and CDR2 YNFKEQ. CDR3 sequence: CASTQGLAVYNEQFF. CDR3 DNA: TGTGCCAGCACTCAGGGGCTAGCCGTTTACAATGAGCAGTTCTTC.

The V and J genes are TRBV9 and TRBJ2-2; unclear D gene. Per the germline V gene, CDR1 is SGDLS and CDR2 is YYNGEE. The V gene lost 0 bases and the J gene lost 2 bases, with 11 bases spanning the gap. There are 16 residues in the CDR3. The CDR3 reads CASSVEARTNTGELFF. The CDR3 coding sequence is TGTGCCAGCAGCGTAGAGGCACGAACCAACACCGGGGAGCTGTTTTTT.

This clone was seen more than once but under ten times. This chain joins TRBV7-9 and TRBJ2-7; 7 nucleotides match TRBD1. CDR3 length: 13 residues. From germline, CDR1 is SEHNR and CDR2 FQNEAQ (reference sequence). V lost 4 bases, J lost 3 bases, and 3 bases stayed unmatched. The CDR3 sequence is CASSWDSNYEQYF. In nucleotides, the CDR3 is TGTGCCAGCAGCTGGGACAGTAACTACGAGCAGTACTTC.

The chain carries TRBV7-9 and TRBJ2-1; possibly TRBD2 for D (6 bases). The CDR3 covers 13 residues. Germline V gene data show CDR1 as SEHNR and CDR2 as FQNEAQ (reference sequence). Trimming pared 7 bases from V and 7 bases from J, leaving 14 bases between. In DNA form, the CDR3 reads TGTGCCAGCACCCCTCTGGAGGGGAATGAGCAGTTCTTC. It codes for CASTPLEGNEQFF. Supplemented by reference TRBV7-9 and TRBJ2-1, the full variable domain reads DTGVSQNPRHKITKRGQNVTFRCDPISEHNRLYWYRQTLGQGPEFLTYFQNEAQLEKSRLLSDRFSAERPKGSFSTLEIQRTEQGDSAMYLCASTPLEGNEQFFGPGTRLTVL.

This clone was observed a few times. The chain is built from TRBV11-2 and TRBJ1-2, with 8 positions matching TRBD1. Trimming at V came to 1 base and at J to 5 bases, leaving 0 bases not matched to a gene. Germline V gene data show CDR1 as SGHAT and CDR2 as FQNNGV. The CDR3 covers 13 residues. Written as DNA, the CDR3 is TGTGCCAGCAGCTTAGGGACAGGGTATGGCTACACCTTC. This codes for CASSLGTGYGYTF.

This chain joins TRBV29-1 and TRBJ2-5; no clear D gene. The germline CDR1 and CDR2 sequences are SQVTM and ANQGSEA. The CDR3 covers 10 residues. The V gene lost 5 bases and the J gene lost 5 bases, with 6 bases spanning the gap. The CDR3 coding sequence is TGCAGCGTTTTAAGGGAGACCCAGTACTTC. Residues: CSVLRETQYF.

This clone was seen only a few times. In nucleotides, the CDR3 is TGCGCCAGCATACCGGGGCCTCGGGAGGTCTATGGCTACACCTTC. It codes for CASIPGPREVYGYTF. V is TRBV10-2 and J is TRBJ1-2; tentatively, D is TRBD1 (5 bases). The CDR3 sequence is 15 residues long. V lost 7 bases and J lost 4, with 19 bases in between. Germline V gene data show CDR1 as WSHSY and CDR2 as SAAADI.

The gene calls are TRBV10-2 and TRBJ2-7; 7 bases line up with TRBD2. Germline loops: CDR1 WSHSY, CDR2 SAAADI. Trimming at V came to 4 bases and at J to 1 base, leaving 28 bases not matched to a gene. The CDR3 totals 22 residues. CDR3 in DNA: TGCGCCAGCAGTGTGCCCAGCGGGCGCGGTTCGACCCGGTGGGGGGGGTCCTACGAGCAGTACTTC. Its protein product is CASSVPSGRGSTRWGGSYEQYF.

The CDR3 sequence: CASSEGLDTPSGANVLTF. As DNA, the CDR3 is TGTGCCAGCAGTGAAGGCCTGGACACCCCCTCTGGGGCCAACGTCCTGACTTTC. The J gene is TRBJ2-6, the V gene TRBV6-1; D is perhaps TRBD1 (5 bases). Deletions cut 1 base from V and 0 bases from J, with 13 bases between. Germline V CDR1 and CDR2: MNHNS, SASEGT. The CDR3 spans 18 residues.

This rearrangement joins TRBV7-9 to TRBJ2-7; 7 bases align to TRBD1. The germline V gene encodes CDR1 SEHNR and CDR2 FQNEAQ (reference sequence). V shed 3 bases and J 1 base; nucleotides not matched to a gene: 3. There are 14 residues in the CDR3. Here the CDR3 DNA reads TGTGCCAGCAGCTTGACAGGGCGATCCTACGAGCAGTACTTC. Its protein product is CASSLTGRSYEQYF.

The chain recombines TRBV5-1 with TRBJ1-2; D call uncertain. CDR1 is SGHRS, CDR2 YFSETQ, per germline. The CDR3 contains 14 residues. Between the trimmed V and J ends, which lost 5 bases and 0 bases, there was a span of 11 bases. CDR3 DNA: TGCGCCAGCAGGAGACTTGAAGCTAACTATGGCTACACCTTC. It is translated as CASRRLEANYGYTF.

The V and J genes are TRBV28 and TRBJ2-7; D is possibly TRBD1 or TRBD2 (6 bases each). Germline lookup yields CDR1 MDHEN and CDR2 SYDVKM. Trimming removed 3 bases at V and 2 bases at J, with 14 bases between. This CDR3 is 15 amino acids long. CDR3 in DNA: TGTGCCAGCAGTTTCCCGGGTGGGGGGCCCTACGAGCAGTACTTC. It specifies CASSFPGGGPYEQYF.

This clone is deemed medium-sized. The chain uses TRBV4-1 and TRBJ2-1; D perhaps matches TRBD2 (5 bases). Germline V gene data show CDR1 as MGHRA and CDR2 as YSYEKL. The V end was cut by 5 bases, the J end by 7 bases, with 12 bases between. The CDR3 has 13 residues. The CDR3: CASSWLAENEQFF. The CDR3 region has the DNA TGCGCCAGCAGCTGGCTAGCTGAGAATGAGCAGTTCTTC.